The rows below give T cell receptor beta chains drawn from one sample of a study of blood T cell repertoires in COVID-19. Measured with immunoSEQ multiplex PCR; TCRdb has only the in-frame clones, and not every one. The data contain about 250,000 clones, roughly 88% of them singletons. The sequencing sample was made of peripheral blood. Receptor source: a woman aged 25 to 45 with acute or convalescent COVID-19. The conserved cysteine and the conserved F or W are not part of the CDR3 here. The order of the fields is V gene, J gene, CDR3 protein.

v_call: TRBV6-6
j_call: TRBJ2-1
cdr3_aa: ASATYNEQF

v_call: TRBV5-5
j_call: TRBJ1-2
cdr3_aa: ASSPPVLDNNYGYT

v_call: TRBV11-3
j_call: TRBJ1-6
cdr3_aa: ASSLETGGNSPLH

v_call: TRBV19
j_call: TRBJ2-5
cdr3_aa: ASSSTGTGIETQY

v_call: TRBV6-5
j_call: TRBJ2-1
cdr3_aa: ASRGTSGTVEQF

v_call: TRBV21-1
j_call: TRBJ2-5
cdr3_aa: ASSKGGHGGGNLETQY

v_call: TRBV19
j_call: TRBJ2-2
cdr3_aa: ASSISAEVGPPGELF

v_call: TRBV21-1
j_call: TRBJ2-2
cdr3_aa: ATPSPRGRENTGELF

v_call: TRBV10-3
j_call: TRBJ2-7
cdr3_aa: AISDGLAGGEQY

v_call: TRBV9
j_call: TRBJ2-1
cdr3_aa: ASSVSGTYNEQF

v_call: TRBV11-2
j_call: TRBJ2-3
cdr3_aa: ASSLDSRDTQY

v_call: TRBV12-5
j_call: TRBJ1-5
cdr3_aa: ASGLVLTLGGTSNQPQH

v_call: TRBV3-1/TRBV3-2
j_call: TRBJ2-1
cdr3_aa: ASSQETSGTNEQF

v_call: TRBV7-2
j_call: TRBJ1-2
cdr3_aa: ASSPIPLRTYGYT

v_call: TRBV6-5
j_call: TRBJ2-1
cdr3_aa: ASSKLASIYNEQF